The 18 T cell receptor beta chains listed next were all sequenced from one sample in a study of T cells in Graves' hyperthyroidism and ophthalmopathy. The source material, RNA transcripts, was used to amplify TCR beta CDR3 regions. HTBI primers were the set used in a first-round RT-PCR of the TCR CDR3. Each CDR3 protein gets one entry after TCRdb re-called the multiplex PCR reads with MiXCR. The sample yields 500,000 or so distinct CDR3 sequences, about 16% seen once. The specimen sequenced was blood. These receptors were collected from a woman aged 25 to 45 with Graves' ophthalmopathy.

The CDR3 reads CASSRDLAGGGGELFF. The CDR3 DNA follows: TGCGCCAGCAGCCGAGATCTAGCGGGAGGGGGCGGGGAGCTGTTTTTT. The chain uses TRBV4-3 and TRBJ2-2, with 12 positions matching TRBD2. Germline values: CDR1 LGHNA, CDR2 YSLEER. The CDR3 runs to 16 residues. V lost 4 bases and J lost 7; bases outside the gene matches: 7.

The chain links TRBV7-9 to TRBJ2-7; 9 bases are a match to TRBD1. The CDR3 contains 17 residues. Germline V gene data show CDR1 as SEHNR and CDR2 as FQNEAQ (reference sequence). The trim removed 4 bases at V and 2 bases at J, leaving 12 bases unmatched. CDR3 amino acids: CASSWTGVRRQAYEQYF. The CDR3 DNA is TGTGCCAGCAGCTGGACAGGGGTTCGCCGTCAGGCCTACGAGCAGTACTTC.

This clonotype occurred a few times. The gene calls are TRBV7-9 and TRBJ2-3, with 12 bases identical to TRBD2. Germline V lookup: CDR1 SEHNR, CDR2 FQNEAQ (reference sequence). CDR3 length: 18 amino acids. With 1 base clipped from V and 5 bases from J, the junction kept 10 bases outside the gene matches. Written as DNA, the CDR3 is TGTGCCAGCAGCTTAGAGTTCGGACTAGCGGGATTGGTAGATACGCAGTATTTT. Amino acids: CASSLEFGLAGLVDTQYF. Looking up the rest from reference TRBV7-9 and TRBJ2-3 gives the full variable domain: DTGVSQNPRHKITKRGQNVTFRCDPISEHNRLYWYRQTLGQGPEFLTYFQNEAQLEKSRLLSDRFSAERPKGSFSTLEIQRTEQGDSAMYLCASSLEFGLAGLVDTQYFGPGTRLTVL.

This clonotype was observed many times. V gene TRBV28 combines with J gene TRBJ1-5, with 7 bases lining up with TRBD1. V trimming: 11 bases; J trimming: 0 bases; junction bases outside the gene matches: 13. Germline V gene lookup returns CDR1 MDHEN and CDR2 SYDVKM. The CDR3 covers 16 residues. The CDR3 nucleotides are TGTGCCGGATCAGGGGGATTAGGGTATAGCAATCAGCCCCAGCATTTT. It is translated as CAGSGGLGYSNQPQHF.

The chain has TRBV4-1 and TRBJ2-7; a weak D match, TRBD2 (6 bases). The germline gives CDR1 MGHRA, CDR2 YSYEKL. The CDR3 runs to 14 residues. V lost 2 bases, J lost 5 bases, and 13 bases lay in between. CDR3 in amino acids: CASSQLTSNHEQYF. The CDR3 DNA reads TGCGCCAGCAGCCAACTGACTAGTAATCACGAGCAGTACTTC.

V and J are TRBV12-3 or TRBV12-4 and TRBJ2-3; TRBD2 aligns across 9 bases. The CDR3 totals 16 residues. V lost 6 bases and J lost 4; bases outside the gene matches: 11. CDR3 amino acids: CASSPWTSAVADTQYF. CDR3 DNA: TGTGCCAGCAGCCCTTGGACTAGCGCTGTCGCAGATACGCAGTATTTT.

This clonotype appeared many times. The chain uses TRBV20-1 and TRBJ2-1, with 7 bases identical to TRBD2. CDR1 is DFQATT and CDR2 is SNEGSKA in the germline V gene (reference sequence). The CDR3 totals 15 residues. The V gene end was trimmed by 4 bases and the J gene end by 7 bases; junction bases not matched to a gene: 13. The CDR3 here is CSAMGIGGAGNEQFF. The CDR3 nucleotides are TGCAGTGCTATGGGGATTGGGGGAGCGGGGAATGAGCAGTTCTTC.

Only one count was recorded for this clonotype. The J gene is TRBJ2-5, the V gene TRBV6-2 or TRBV6-3; 9 bases are a match to TRBD2. J gave up 7 bases and V 7 bases, and 10 bases lay outside the gene matches. The CDR3 covers 14 residues. Per the germline V gene, CDR1 is MNHEY and CDR2 is SVGEGT. The DNA for the CDR3 is TGTGCCAGCATCCTCAAATGGACTAGCGCGACCCAGTACTTC. Translation gives CASILKWTSATQYF.

This sequence joins TRBV6-1 and TRBJ2-4, with D maybe TRBD2 (6 bases). Germline V CDR1 and CDR2: MNHNS, SASEGT. CDR3 size: 16 residues. Trimming took off 3 bases at V and 4 bases at J, with 16 bases between the two ends. CDR3 in amino acids: CASSDRLGTEKNIQYF. Written as DNA, the CDR3 is TGTGCCAGCAGTGACCGCCTCGGGACTGAAAAAAACATTCAGTACTTC.

The chain links TRBV3-1 to TRBJ2-7; 7 nucleotides align to TRBD1. V shed 4 bases and J 8 bases; nucleotides not matched to a gene: 8. The germline V gene encodes CDR1 LGHDT and CDR2 YNNKEL (reference sequence). There are 13 residues in the CDR3. The CDR3 loop is CASSPPTGEKQYF. CDR3 nucleotides: TGTGCCAGCAGCCCCCCCACAGGGGAGAAGCAGTACTTC.

This clonotype was counted at least ten times. V and J are TRBV20-1 and TRBJ2-1; 9 bases agree with TRBD2. The CDR3 loop spans 13 amino acids. The germline gives CDR1 DFQATT, CDR2 SNEGSKA (reference sequence). V trimming: 7 bases; J trimming: 5 bases; junction bases outside the gene matches: 6. The CDR3 spells CSEGASGNNEQFF. Here the CDR3 DNA reads TGCAGTGAAGGAGCTAGCGGGAACAATGAGCAGTTCTTC.

The V call is TRBV29-1, the J call TRBJ2-7; 10 bases are shared with TRBD1. Trimming took 4 bases from V and 4 from J; bases not matched to a gene: 4. CDR1 is SQVTM and CDR2 is ANQGSEA in the germline V gene. The CDR3 extends over 13 amino acids. The CDR3 DNA follows: TGCAGCGTTGTGACAGGGGGCGAGTACGAGCAGTACTTC. This sequence encodes CSVVTGGEYEQYF.

Of note for this clonotype: A much larger clone lies one base from this, so it may be a read error. Lacking the conserved final phenylalanine or tryptophan, this CDR3 likely reflects a read error. The rearrangement links TRBV20-1 to TRBJ2-5, with D tentatively TRBD1 or TRBD2 (5 bases each). The V gene's germline CDR1 is DFQATT and CDR2 SNEGSKA (reference sequence). Trimming took 3 bases from V and 0 from J, leaving 11 bases between them. This CDR3 is built from 14 residues. In DNA form, the CDR3 reads TGCAGTGCTAGTTCTGAGGGACACCAAGAGACCCAGTACCTC. The encoded protein is CSASSEGHQETQYL.

This clonotype was observed a handful of times. This sequence joins TRBV27 and TRBJ2-5, with unresolved D. Trimming removed 5 bases at V and 7 bases at J, with 17 bases between. The CDR3 runs to 14 residues. Germline V gives CDR1 MNHEY, CDR2 SMNVEV (reference sequence). CDR3 sequence (DNA): TGTGCCAGCAGTCCGAACCCGCCTTCAGGGACCCAGTACTTC. Translating gives CASSPNPPSGTQYF.

The chain employs TRBV5-5 and TRBJ2-3; 8 bases are shared with TRBD2. The CDR3 runs to 16 residues. Unmatched junction bases numbered 9, after V lost 4 bases and J lost 2 bases. Germline V gives CDR1 SGHKS, CDR2 YYEKEE (reference sequence). Written as DNA, the CDR3 is TGTGCCAGCAGCCTACCGGGACTAGGGACCACAGATACGCAGTATTTT. Encoded protein: CASSLPGLGTTDTQYF. The variable domain in full, with the rest retrieved from reference TRBV5-5 and TRBJ2-3, is DAGVTQSPTHLIKTRGQQVTLRCSPISGHKSVSWYQQVLGQGPQFIFQYYEKEERGRGNFPDRFSARQFPNYSSELNVNALLLGDSALYLCASSLPGLGTTDTQYFGPGTRLTVL.

This clonotype occurred many times. The chain carries TRBV30 and TRBJ1-1, with D tentatively TRBD1 (5 bases). The CDR3 loop spans 15 amino acids. The germline V and J ends were trimmed by 0 bases and 1 base, with 12 bases remaining between them. The germline V gene has CDR1 GTSNPN and CDR2 SVGIG (reference sequence). The CDR3 loop reads CAWSVEVGENTEAFF. In nucleotides, the CDR3 is TGTGCCTGGAGTGTAGAGGTAGGGGAGAACACTGAAGCTTTCTTT.

The V call is TRBV6-6, the J call TRBJ2-2, with no clear D. This CDR3 spans 15 amino acids. The V gene lost 2 bases and the J gene lost 3 bases, with 10 bases spanning the gap. Per germline, CDR1 MNHNY and CDR2 SVGAGI (reference sequence). DNA for the CDR3: TGTGCCAGCAGTTACAAAAGAACTTACACCGGGGAGCTGTTTTTT. Its protein product is CASSYKRTYTGELFF.

This clonotype appeared many times. The genes are TRBV28 and TRBJ2-1; 7 bases are shared with TRBD2. This CDR3 is built from 16 residues. V dropped 5 bases and J dropped 0; count of bases not matched to a gene: 7. Germline loops: CDR1 MDHEN, CDR2 SYDVKM. The CDR3 sequence is CASSIDGTISYNEQFF. As DNA, the CDR3 is TGTGCCAGCAGTATTGACGGGACTATCTCCTACAATGAGCAGTTCTTC.